This T cell receptor beta chain derives from a study of cytomegalovirus exposure and HLA in healthy donors. Study as a whole: There were 100 million to 120 million unique TCR beta sequences, drawn from about 180 million T cells, in an earlier analysis. For the approximately 360 genotyped donors, roughly 81% fell within the Caucasian-associated ancestry cluster.

Trimming stripped 4 bases from V and 2 bases from J, with 6 bases between. The CDR3 totals 13 residues. The V gene's germline CDR1 is SGHTA and CDR2 FQGNSA. Only a few counts were recorded for this clone. The antigen is unknown. Study findings and constraints: Productive status was seen about 90% or about 30% of the time for most TCR beta V segments in an earlier analysis. TCR beta chain V- and J-gene trimming was linked, in a later analysis, to a missense variant in DCLRE1C.

The PCR had 60 Vbeta and 13 Jbeta primers. The data were produced by immunoSEQ multiplex PCR, yet TCRdb's version contains in-frame clones alone and is incomplete. The profile shows tens of thousands of clones, under 80% of them singletons. The V call is TRBV7-2, the J call TRBJ1-5; D unresolved. Sequencing input: PBMCs. The source of this sequence is a man aged 25 to 40 in good health and CMV-seropositive. This CDR3 reads CASSSPGNQPQHF. The DNA for the CDR3 is TGTGCCAGCAGCTCCCCCGGCAATCAGCCCCAGCATTTT.